The rows below give T cell receptor beta chains drawn from one sample of a study of Ad26.COV2.S vaccination and SARS-CoV-2 variants. Profiled with immunoSEQ multiplex PCR; TCRdb holds only in-frame clones, not every one. The table has roughly 380,000 clones, approximately 85% seen once. This sample comprised peripheral blood, obtained in a trial of Ad26.COV2.S vaccine versus placebo. The receptor set was obtained from a person between 18 and 59 years old who received the Ad26.COV2.S COVID-19 vaccine or a placebo. Each CDR3 is given with its conserved first and last residue. The order of the fields is D gene, V gene, clone size, J gene, CDR3 DNA, CDR3 protein. D genes are given only for firm matches. The size entry is marked missing in some rows and otherwise reads once, few, many or a size class.

d_call: TRBD1; v_call: TRBV18; clone_size: .; j_call: TRBJ1-2; cdr3_nt: TGTGCCAGCTCACCACGGACAGGGGGAGACTATGGCTACACCTTC; cdr3_aa: CASSPRTGGDYGYTF
d_call: TRBD2; v_call: TRBV11-2; clone_size: .; j_call: TRBJ2-7; cdr3_nt: TGTGCCAGCAGCTTAGAAGTTAGCGGGACATCCTACGAGCAGTACTTC; cdr3_aa: CASSLEVSGTSYEQYF
d_call: .; v_call: TRBV6-1; clone_size: .; j_call: TRBJ1-2; cdr3_nt: TGTGCCAGCAGTGAATGGCGTCCTAACTATGGCTACACCTTC; cdr3_aa: CASSEWRPNYGYTF
d_call: .; v_call: TRBV6-5; clone_size: .; j_call: TRBJ2-7; cdr3_nt: TGTGCCAGCCGACTGTTCATAGGTTACGAGCAGTACTTC; cdr3_aa: CASRLFIGYEQYF
d_call: .; v_call: TRBV30; clone_size: .; j_call: TRBJ2-2; cdr3_nt: TGTGCCTGGAGCCCTAACACCGGGGAGCTGTTTTTT; cdr3_aa: CAWSPNTGELFF
d_call: .; v_call: TRBV18; clone_size: once; j_call: TRBJ2-2; cdr3_nt: TGTGCCAGCTCACCACCGTTGGCCGGGACCGGGGAGCTGTTTTTT; cdr3_aa: CASSPPLAGTGELFF
d_call: .; v_call: TRBV28; clone_size: few; j_call: TRBJ2-2; cdr3_nt: TGTGCCAGCGAGTTTCGGTCAGGGGGGACCGGGGAGCTGTTTTTT; cdr3_aa: CASEFRSGGTGELFF
d_call: .; v_call: TRBV7-2; clone_size: .; j_call: TRBJ2-5; cdr3_nt: TGTGCCAGCAGCCCCACGGGGAGAGAGACCCAGTACTTC; cdr3_aa: CASSPTGRETQYF
d_call: .; v_call: TRBV27; clone_size: few; j_call: TRBJ1-2; cdr3_nt: TGTGCCAGCAGTCCTCGGGCCGGGGTCCCCTATGGCTACACCTTC; cdr3_aa: CASSPRAGVPYGYTF
d_call: .; v_call: TRBV19; clone_size: .; j_call: TRBJ1-5; cdr3_nt: TGTGCCAGTACGTATGGGGATCAGCCCCAGCATTTT; cdr3_aa: CASTYGDQPQHF
d_call: TRBD1; v_call: TRBV9; clone_size: .; j_call: TRBJ1-2; cdr3_nt: TGTGCCAGCAGCGTAGGTCCTGACAGGGGAACACTATTTGGGTATGGCTACACCTTC; cdr3_aa: CASSVGPDRGTLFGYGYTF
d_call: .; v_call: TRBV10-3; clone_size: few; j_call: TRBJ2-3; cdr3_nt: TGTGCCATCAGTCCAAACACGGATACGCAGTATTTT; cdr3_aa: CAISPNTDTQYF
d_call: .; v_call: TRBV4-1; clone_size: .; j_call: TRBJ2-7; cdr3_nt: TGCGCCAGCAGCCTGAGGGAGGACGGGGGCGAGCAGTACTTC; cdr3_aa: CASSLREDGGEQYF
d_call: TRBD2; v_call: TRBV7-2; clone_size: few; j_call: TRBJ2-5; cdr3_nt: TGTGCCAGCAGGCTAGCGGGGGGCGGAGAGACCCAGTACTTC; cdr3_aa: CASRLAGGGETQYF
d_call: .; v_call: TRBV5-8; clone_size: once; j_call: TRBJ1-1; cdr3_nt: TGTGCCAGCAGCCCTGTATCGAACACTGAAGCTTTCTTT; cdr3_aa: CASSPVSNTEAFF
d_call: TRBD1; v_call: TRBV28; clone_size: .; j_call: TRBJ1-1; cdr3_nt: TGTGCCAGCCAAGGGACAGTATATGAAGCTTTCTTT; cdr3_aa: CASQGTVYEAFF
d_call: .; v_call: TRBV5-5; clone_size: .; j_call: TRBJ2-7; cdr3_nt: TGTGCCAGCAGCTTGGATTATCGGGTAGTCCACGAGCAGTACTTC; cdr3_aa: CASSLDYRVVHEQYF
d_call: .; v_call: TRBV25-1; clone_size: .; j_call: TRBJ1-6; cdr3_nt: TGTGCCAGCACTACAACAAAGGGCGGACTGTATAATTCACCCCTCCACTTT; cdr3_aa: CASTTTKGGLYNSPLHF
d_call: TRBD1; v_call: TRBV2; clone_size: .; j_call: TRBJ2-5; cdr3_nt: TGTGCCAGCGCCGGGACAGGGACCCCAGAGACCCAGTACTTC; cdr3_aa: CASAGTGTPETQYF
d_call: TRBD1; v_call: TRBV6-6; clone_size: .; j_call: TRBJ1-4; cdr3_nt: TGTGCCAGCGCGAATCCACAGGGGGCTGGTGAAAAACTGTTTTTT; cdr3_aa: CASANPQGAGEKLFF
d_call: .; v_call: TRBV15; clone_size: .; j_call: TRBJ1-2; cdr3_nt: TGTGCCACCAGCCCCCATACAGCGAACTATGGCTACACCTTC; cdr3_aa: CATSPHTANYGYTF
d_call: .; v_call: TRBV5-1; clone_size: .; j_call: TRBJ2-7; cdr3_nt: TGCGCCAGCAGTTCAGGGCAAGGACGCGACGAGCAGTACTTC; cdr3_aa: CASSSGQGRDEQYF
d_call: TRBD2; v_call: TRBV10-3; clone_size: once; j_call: TRBJ2-7; cdr3_nt: TGTGCCATCAGTGCTCAAGCGGGGACCCTCTACGAGCAGTACTTC; cdr3_aa: CAISAQAGTLYEQYF
d_call: .; v_call: TRBV5-1; clone_size: .; j_call: TRBJ2-2; cdr3_nt: TGCGCCAGCAGCCACGGGAACACCGGGGAGCTGTTTTTT; cdr3_aa: CASSHGNTGELFF
d_call: .; v_call: TRBV6-5; clone_size: .; j_call: TRBJ2-1; cdr3_nt: TGTGCCAGCAGTTACGGCAGATACAATGAGCAGTTCTTC; cdr3_aa: CASSYGRYNEQFF
d_call: TRBD1; v_call: TRBV7-9; clone_size: many; j_call: TRBJ2-5; cdr3_nt: TGTGCCAGCTTAAGCACTCCGGGACAGGCAAAGGACTTCGAGACCCAGTACTTC; cdr3_aa: CASLSTPGQAKDFETQYF
d_call: TRBD1; v_call: TRBV4-1; clone_size: .; j_call: TRBJ2-3; cdr3_nt: TGCGCCAGCAGCCAATGGACAGGGGGGTCAGATACGCAGTATTTT; cdr3_aa: CASSQWTGGSDTQYF
d_call: TRBD2; v_call: TRBV4-1; clone_size: .; j_call: TRBJ2-7; cdr3_nt: TGCGCCAGCAGCCATCACCTAGCGGGGGGCTCCTACGAGCAGTACTTC; cdr3_aa: CASSHHLAGGSYEQYF
d_call: TRBD1; v_call: TRBV19; clone_size: .; j_call: TRBJ1-4; cdr3_nt: TGTGCCAGTAGTGCCCCGGGGACAGGGGCTGAAAAACTGTTTTTT; cdr3_aa: CASSAPGTGAEKLFF
d_call: TRBD2; v_call: TRBV15; clone_size: few; j_call: TRBJ2-5; cdr3_nt: TGTGCCACCAGCAGAGATAAGGGGGCTAGCGGGGGCCGGGAGACCCAGTACTTC; cdr3_aa: CATSRDKGASGGRETQYF
d_call: .; v_call: TRBV11-3; clone_size: .; j_call: TRBJ2-3; cdr3_nt: TGTGCCAGCAGCTCCGACACAGATACGCAGTATTTT; cdr3_aa: CASSSDTDTQYF
d_call: .; v_call: TRBV7-8; clone_size: once; j_call: TRBJ1-6; cdr3_nt: TGTGCCAGCAGCTTAGTTTCCGGGAATTCACCCCTCCACTTT; cdr3_aa: CASSLVSGNSPLHF
d_call: .; v_call: TRBV3-1/TRBV3-2; clone_size: .; j_call: TRBJ1-3; cdr3_nt: TGTGCCAGCAGCCCAGGGTTTGGAAGAGGAAACACCATATATTTT; cdr3_aa: CASSPGFGRGNTIYF
d_call: TRBD1; v_call: TRBV13; clone_size: few; j_call: TRBJ2-4; cdr3_nt: TGTGCCAGCAGACGGGCGGGGGACAGGGGAAACATTCAGTACTTC; cdr3_aa: CASRRAGDRGNIQYF
d_call: TRBD1; v_call: TRBV2; clone_size: .; j_call: TRBJ1-4; cdr3_nt: TGTGCCAGCAGTGTGGGACAGGGGGCACGTGAAAAACTGTTTTTT; cdr3_aa: CASSVGQGAREKLFF
d_call: .; v_call: TRBV27; clone_size: .; j_call: TRBJ2-7; cdr3_nt: TGTGCCAGCAGTTTAGGAGGGACCTCCTACGAGCAGTACTTC; cdr3_aa: CASSLGGTSYEQYF
d_call: .; v_call: TRBV6-1; clone_size: .; j_call: TRBJ1-1; cdr3_nt: TGTGCCAGCAGTGAAAGTCGGAGGGGGACTGAAGCTTTCTTT; cdr3_aa: CASSESRRGTEAFF
d_call: .; v_call: TRBV10-3; clone_size: .; j_call: TRBJ1-1; cdr3_nt: TGTGCCATCAGTGAGTCGGGTGCCACTGAAGCTTTCTTT; cdr3_aa: CAISESGATEAFF
d_call: .; v_call: TRBV7-9; clone_size: .; j_call: TRBJ2-7; cdr3_nt: TGTGCCAGCAGCTTTGGAGAGTCCTACGAGCAGTACTTC; cdr3_aa: CASSFGESYEQYF
d_call: .; v_call: TRBV5-5; clone_size: .; j_call: TRBJ2-7; cdr3_nt: TGTGCCAGCAGCTTAGGGGGGCTGTACGAGCAGTACTTC; cdr3_aa: CASSLGGLYEQYF
d_call: TRBD2; v_call: TRBV7-2; clone_size: .; j_call: TRBJ2-5; cdr3_nt: TGTGCCAGCACCCTCAGAGCGGGGGGAGAGACCCAGTACTTC; cdr3_aa: CASTLRAGGETQYF
d_call: TRBD1; v_call: TRBV3-1/TRBV3-2; clone_size: few; j_call: TRBJ2-1; cdr3_nt: TGTGCCAGCAGCCGCGGACAGGCCAATGAGCAGTTCTTC; cdr3_aa: CASSRGQANEQFF
d_call: .; v_call: TRBV5-1; clone_size: .; j_call: TRBJ2-5; cdr3_nt: TGCGCCAGCAGCTTGGACACCCAAGAGACCCAGTACTTC; cdr3_aa: CASSLDTQETQYF
d_call: .; v_call: TRBV4-1; clone_size: .; j_call: TRBJ1-2; cdr3_nt: TGCGCCAGCAGCCAAGTCCGGGCCGGGGGGACTAGGAATGGCTACACCTTC; cdr3_aa: CASSQVRAGGTRNGYTF
d_call: .; v_call: TRBV6-5; clone_size: .; j_call: TRBJ1-2; cdr3_nt: TGTGCCAGCAGTTACACAGTTAACTATGGCTACACCTTC; cdr3_aa: CASSYTVNYGYTF
d_call: TRBD2; v_call: TRBV3-1/TRBV3-2; clone_size: few; j_call: TRBJ2-7; cdr3_nt: TGTGCCAGCAGCCAATCGCTAGCGGGGGGCCCGCGTTTC; cdr3_aa: CASSQSLAGGPRF
d_call: TRBD1; v_call: TRBV5-4; clone_size: .; j_call: TRBJ2-2; cdr3_nt: TGTGCCAGCAGCTTTGAAGGGACAGGGGCCGGGGAGCTGTTTTTT; cdr3_aa: CASSFEGTGAGELFF
d_call: .; v_call: TRBV5-4; clone_size: .; j_call: TRBJ2-5; cdr3_nt: TGTGCCAGCAGGAAACAACCGGCAGAGACCCAGTACTTC; cdr3_aa: CASRKQPAETQYF
d_call: .; v_call: TRBV20-1; clone_size: .; j_call: TRBJ2-1; cdr3_nt: TGCAGTGCCTCCCGGGAGAATGAGCAGTTCTTC; cdr3_aa: CSASRENEQFF
d_call: .; v_call: TRBV11-2; clone_size: .; j_call: TRBJ2-2; cdr3_nt: TGTGCCAGCAGCGCTTCATACACCGGGGAGCTGTTTTTT; cdr3_aa: CASSASYTGELFF
d_call: .; v_call: TRBV19; clone_size: .; j_call: TRBJ1-5; cdr3_nt: TGTGCCAGTTCGACAGGCCTTCATCAGCCCCAGCATTTT; cdr3_aa: CASSTGLHQPQHF
d_call: .; v_call: TRBV7-2; clone_size: .; j_call: TRBJ1-1; cdr3_nt: TGTGCCAGCAGCGGCGGATCGAACACTGAAGCTTTCTTT; cdr3_aa: CASSGGSNTEAFF
d_call: .; v_call: TRBV11-2; clone_size: .; j_call: TRBJ2-3; cdr3_nt: TGTGCCAGCAGCTTACAGGGCTACGCAGATACGCAGTATTTT; cdr3_aa: CASSLQGYADTQYF
d_call: TRBD1; v_call: TRBV3-1/TRBV3-2; clone_size: .; j_call: TRBJ1-2; cdr3_nt: TGTGCCAGCAGCCTCTGGGACAGGGCAAAAGACTATGGCTACACCTTC; cdr3_aa: CASSLWDRAKDYGYTF
d_call: .; v_call: TRBV7-9; clone_size: .; j_call: TRBJ2-5; cdr3_nt: TGTGCCAGCAGCCTTACGGCATCGGCCGAGACCCAGTACTTC; cdr3_aa: CASSLTASAETQYF
d_call: .; v_call: TRBV28; clone_size: .; j_call: TRBJ2-3; cdr3_nt: TGTGCCAGCAGTTCAACGGGAGACACTAGCACAGATACGCAGTATTTT; cdr3_aa: CASSSTGDTSTDTQYF
d_call: TRBD2; v_call: TRBV12-3/TRBV12-4; clone_size: .; j_call: TRBJ2-7; cdr3_nt: TGTGCCAGCAGTTTGCGGGGACTAGCGTACTTC; cdr3_aa: CASSLRGLAYF
d_call: TRBD2; v_call: TRBV18; clone_size: .; j_call: TRBJ2-7; cdr3_nt: TGTGCCAGCTCACCACCGGGACTAGCGGGGGCCAGCTCCTACGAGCAGTACTTC; cdr3_aa: CASSPPGLAGASSYEQYF
d_call: TRBD1; v_call: TRBV5-4; clone_size: .; j_call: TRBJ2-3; cdr3_nt: TGTGCCAGCAGCCAAAGACAGGGACGGGCGGATACGCAGTATTTT; cdr3_aa: CASSQRQGRADTQYF